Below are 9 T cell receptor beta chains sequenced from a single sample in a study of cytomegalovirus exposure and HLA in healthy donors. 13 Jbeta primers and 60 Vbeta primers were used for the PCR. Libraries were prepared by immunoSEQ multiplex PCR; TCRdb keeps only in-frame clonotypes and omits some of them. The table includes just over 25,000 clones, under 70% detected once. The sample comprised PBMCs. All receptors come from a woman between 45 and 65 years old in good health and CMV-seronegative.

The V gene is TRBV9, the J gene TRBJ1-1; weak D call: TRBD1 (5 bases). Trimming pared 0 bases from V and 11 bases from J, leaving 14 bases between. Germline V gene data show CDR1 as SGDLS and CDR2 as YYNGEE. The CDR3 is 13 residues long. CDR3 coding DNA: TGTGCCAGCAGCGTAGCCGATGTGGGGGGGGCTTTCTTT. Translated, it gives CASSVADVGGAFF.

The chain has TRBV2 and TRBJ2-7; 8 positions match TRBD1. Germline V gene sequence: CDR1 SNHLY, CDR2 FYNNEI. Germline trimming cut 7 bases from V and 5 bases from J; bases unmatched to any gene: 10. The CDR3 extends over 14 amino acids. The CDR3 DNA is TGTGCCAGCATTTTTCAGGGGGCGCCCCACGAGCAGTACTTC. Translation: CASIFQGAPHEQYF.

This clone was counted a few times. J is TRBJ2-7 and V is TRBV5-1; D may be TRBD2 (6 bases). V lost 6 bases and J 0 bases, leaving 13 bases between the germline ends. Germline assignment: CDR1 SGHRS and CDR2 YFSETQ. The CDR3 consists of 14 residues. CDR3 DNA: TGCGCCAGCAAGGCGGGACCCAGCTCCTACGAGCAGTACTTC. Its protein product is CASKAGPSSYEQYF. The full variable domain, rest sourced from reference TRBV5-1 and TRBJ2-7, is KAGVTQTPRYLIKTRGQQVTLSCSPISGHRSVSWYQQTPGQGLQFLFEYFSETQRNKGNFPGRFSGRQFSNSRSEMNVSTLELGDSALYLCASKAGPSSYEQYFGPGTRLTVT.

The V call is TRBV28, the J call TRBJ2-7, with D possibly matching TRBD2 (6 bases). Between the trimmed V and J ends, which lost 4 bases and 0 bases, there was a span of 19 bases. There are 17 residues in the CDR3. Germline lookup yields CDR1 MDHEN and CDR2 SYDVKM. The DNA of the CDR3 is TGTGCCAGCAGTTCTAACAAGTTAGGGACTGTCTCCTACGAGCAGTACTTC. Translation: CASSSNKLGTVSYEQYF.

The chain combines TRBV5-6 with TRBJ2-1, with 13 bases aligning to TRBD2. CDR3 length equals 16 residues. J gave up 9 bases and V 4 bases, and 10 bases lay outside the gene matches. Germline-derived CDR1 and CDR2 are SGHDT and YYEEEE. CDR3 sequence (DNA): TGTGCCAGCAGCACGACCACTAGCGGGAGGGGGACTGAGCAGTTCTTC. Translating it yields CASSTTTSGRGTEQFF.

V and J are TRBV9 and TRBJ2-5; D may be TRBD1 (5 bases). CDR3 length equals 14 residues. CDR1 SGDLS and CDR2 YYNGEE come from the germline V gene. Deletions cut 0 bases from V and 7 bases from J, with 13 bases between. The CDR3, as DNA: TGTGCCAGCAGCGTAGAGCAGGGTGCGGCGACCCAGTACTTC. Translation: CASSVEQGAATQYF.

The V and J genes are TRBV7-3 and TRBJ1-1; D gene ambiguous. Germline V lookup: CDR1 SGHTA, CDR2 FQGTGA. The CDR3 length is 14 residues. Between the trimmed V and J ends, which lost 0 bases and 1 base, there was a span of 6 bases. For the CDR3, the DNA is TGTGCCAGCAGCTTAACGAGGCAGAACACTGAAGCTTTCTTT. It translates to CASSLTRQNTEAFF.

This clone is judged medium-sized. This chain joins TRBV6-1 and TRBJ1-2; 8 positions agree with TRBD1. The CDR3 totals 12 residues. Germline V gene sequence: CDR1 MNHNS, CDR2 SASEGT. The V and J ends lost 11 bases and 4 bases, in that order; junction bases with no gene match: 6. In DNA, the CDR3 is TGTGCCGGACAGGGACCCTCCTATGGCTACACCTTC. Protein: CAGQGPSYGYTF.

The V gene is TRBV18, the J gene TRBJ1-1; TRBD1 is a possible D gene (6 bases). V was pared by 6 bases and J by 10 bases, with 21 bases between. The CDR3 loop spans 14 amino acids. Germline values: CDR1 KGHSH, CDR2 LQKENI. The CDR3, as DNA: TGTGCCAGCTCGGCCGGACAGACCCACGTGGGAGCTTTCTTT. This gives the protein CASSAGQTHVGAFF. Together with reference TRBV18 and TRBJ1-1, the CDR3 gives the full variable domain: NAGVMQNPRHLVRRRGQEARLRCSPMKGHSHVYWYRQLPEEGLKFMVYLQKENIIDESGMPKERFSAEFPKEGPSILRIQQVVRGDSAAYFCASSAGQTHVGAFFGQGTRLTVV.